This TCR beta chain comes out of a study of T-cell memory formation after mild COVID-19. Findings and caveats of the study: Later expanders leaned CD4+, whereas day 15 to 85 contracting clones were balanced CD4/CD8. CM and EM subsets held most contracting CD4+ clones; EMRA held CD8+ ones.

The authors produced TCR alpha and TCR beta cDNA libraries with sample barcodes and UMIs by 5'RACE using constant-segment primers. TCRdb ran MiXCR on the 5' RACE reads and lists one entry per CDR3 protein. The repertoire holds approximately 440,000 distinct CDR3 sequences, with 20% as singletons. This clonotype turned up a few times. What it binds is not known. CDR3 length equals 14 residues. V lost 1 base, J lost 0 bases, and 6 bases lay in between. The germline CDR1 and CDR2 sequences are KGHSH and LQKENI. Sequenced material: PBMCs or a T cell subset sorted from them (not recorded which). The receptor's source is an adult woman who had mild COVID-19 (a few samples of this study predate the infection). Cell type and time point are not known. The chain has TRBV18 and TRBJ2-5; the D is unclear. DNA for the CDR3: TGTGCCAGCTCACCACAGGAGTACCAAGAGACCCAGTACTTC. Protein product: CASSPQEYQETQYF.